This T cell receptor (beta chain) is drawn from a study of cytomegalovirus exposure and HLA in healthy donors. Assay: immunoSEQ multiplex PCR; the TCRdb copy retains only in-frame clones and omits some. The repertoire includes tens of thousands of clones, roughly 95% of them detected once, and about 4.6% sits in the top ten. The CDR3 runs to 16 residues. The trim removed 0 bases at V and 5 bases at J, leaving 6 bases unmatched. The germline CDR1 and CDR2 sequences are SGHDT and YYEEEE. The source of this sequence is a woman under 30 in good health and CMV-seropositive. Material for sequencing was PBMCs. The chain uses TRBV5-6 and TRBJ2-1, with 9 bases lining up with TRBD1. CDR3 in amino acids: CASSLARTGDNNEQFF. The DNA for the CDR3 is TGTGCCAGCAGCTTGGCGCGGACAGGGGATAACAATGAGCAGTTCTTC. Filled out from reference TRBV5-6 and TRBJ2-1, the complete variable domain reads DAGVTQSPTHLIKTRGQQVTLRCSPKSGHDTVSWYQQALGQGPQFIFQYYEEEERQRGNFPDRFSGHQFPNYSSELNVNALLLGDSALYLCASSLARTGDNNEQFFGPGTRLTVL.